One and the same sample provided the 8 T cell receptor beta chains below, sequenced in a study of T cells of healthy individuals. One entry per CDR3 protein, called by TCRdb with MiXCR from the 5' RACE reads. The table includes around 98,000 distinct CDR3 sequences, about 16% detected once. All receptors come from a human donor in good health.

This clonotype was seen more than once but under ten times. The V gene is TRBV7-2, the J gene TRBJ2-1, with D unclear. The V and J ends lost 2 bases and 6 bases respectively, with 8 bases between them. The CDR3 has 13 amino acids. CDR1 is SGHTA, CDR2 FQGNSA, per germline. Here the CDR3 DNA reads TGTGCCAGCAGCTTATTGACTTTCAATGAGCAGTTCTTC. This sequence encodes CASSLLTFNEQFF. Based on the CDR3 plus reference TRBV7-2 and TRBJ2-1, the full variable domain is GAGVSQSPSNKVTEKGKDVELRCDPISGHTALYWYRQSLGQGLEFLIYFQGNSAPDKSGLPSDRFSAERTGGSVSTLTIQRTQQEDSAVYLCASSLLTFNEQFFGPGTRLTVL.

The chain has TRBV4-3 and TRBJ2-7; 7 bases line up with TRBD1. Germline CDR1 reads LGHNA; CDR2 reads YSLEER. V was pared by 0 bases and J by 3 bases, with 8 bases of the junction left unmatched. This CDR3 has 16 residues. The CDR3 nucleotides are TGCGCCAGCAGCCAAGATAGGCGACAGGGCGACTACGAGCAGTACTTC. This gives the protein CASSQDRRQGDYEQYF.

This clonotype was counted a single time. This chain joins TRBV27 and TRBJ2-1, with 12 bases that match TRBD2. Trimming removed 3 bases from V and 7 bases from J; junction bases left unmatched: 4. The CDR3 spans 15 residues. Germline-derived CDR1 and CDR2 are MNHEY and SMNVEV (reference sequence). The CDR3 here is CASSFSLAGGNEQFF. For the CDR3, the DNA is TGTGCCAGCAGTTTCAGCCTAGCGGGGGGGAATGAGCAGTTCTTC.

In this sample, this clonotype turned up many times. V usage is TRBV10-3 and J usage is TRBJ2-3; no definite D call. V lost 5 bases and J 1 base, leaving 7 bases between the germline ends. The CDR3 loop spans 13 amino acids. Germline CDR1 reads ENHRY; CDR2 reads SYGVKD. The CDR3 sequence is CAISLGRTDTQYF. The CDR3 coding sequence is TGTGCCATCAGTCTAGGGCGCACAGATACGCAGTATTTT.

The genes are TRBV27 and TRBJ1-2, with a tentative D call TRBD1 (6 bases). Germline values: CDR1 MNHEY, CDR2 SMNVEV (reference sequence). Between the trimmed V and J ends, which lost 5 bases and 6 bases, there was a span of 13 bases. The CDR3 sequence is 13 residues long. CDR3 loop: CASSLIQGDGYTF. CDR3 DNA sequence: TGTGCCAGCAGTCTTATACAGGGTGATGGCTACACCTTC.

In its sample, this clonotype was seen many times. The chain employs TRBV2 and TRBJ1-3; D gene ambiguous. Trimming took off 4 bases at V and 2 bases at J, with 9 bases between the two ends. Per the germline V gene, CDR1 is SNHLY and CDR2 is FYNNEI. This CDR3 region has 14 residues. CDR3 in amino acids: CASSGPETGNTIYF. The CDR3 region has the DNA TGTGCCAGCAGTGGACCTGAAACTGGAAACACCATATATTTT.

This clonotype has ten or more counts. V is TRBV28 and J is TRBJ2-7, with 8 bases identical to TRBD2. Germline CDR1 is MDHEN and CDR2 is SYDVKM. This CDR3 region has 14 residues. Germline trimming cut 7 bases from V and 1 base from J; bases unmatched to any gene: 6. The CDR3 sequence is CASIPSGPSYEQYF. CDR3 nucleotide sequence: TGTGCCAGCATACCTAGCGGGCCATCCTACGAGCAGTACTTC.

The rearrangement links TRBV20-1 to TRBJ2-5, with 9 bases aligning to TRBD2. The germline gives CDR1 DFQATT, CDR2 SNEGSKA (reference sequence). Germline trimming cut 3 bases from V and 4 bases from J; bases unmatched to any gene: 6. The CDR3 extends over 14 amino acids. The CDR3 DNA sequence: TGCAGTGCTAGTCTGCGGGAGGGGGGAGAGACCCAGTACTTC. Its translation: CSASLREGGETQYF.